This T cell receptor (beta chain) came from a study of OX40 agonist ivuxolimab in advanced cancers. Study in general: Patients' therapy was ivuxolimab, an antibody that acts as an agonist of OX40 (CD134). One hepatocellular carcinoma and a couple of cutaneous melanoma patients partially responded. Study-level points and caveats: There was clonal expansion of CD4+ and CD8+ blood T cells by week 6 at 0.1 to 3.0 mg/kg.

Sequencing was performed with immunoSEQ multiplex PCR; in TCRdb, only in-frame clones are kept and a portion is missing. The table shows 55,000 to 65,000 clones, with 88% occurring only once. CDR3 length equals 14 residues. CDR1 and CDR2 (germline): MDHEN, SYDVKM. V lost 8 bases, J lost 8 bases, and 12 bases stayed unmatched. Of note for this clone: Its antigen is unknown.

The TCR was taken from an adult with an advanced solid tumor such as melanoma, head and neck, liver or kidney cancer. Sequences were derived from CD4+ or CD8+ T cells sorted from blood, sampled in a trial of the OX40 agonist ivuxolimab. The rearrangement links TRBV28 to TRBJ1-2; 9 positions agree with TRBD1. The CDR3 is CASGSEWTGVGYTF. CDR3 coding DNA: TGTGCCAGCGGTTCGGAATGGACAGGGGTAGGCTACACCTTC.